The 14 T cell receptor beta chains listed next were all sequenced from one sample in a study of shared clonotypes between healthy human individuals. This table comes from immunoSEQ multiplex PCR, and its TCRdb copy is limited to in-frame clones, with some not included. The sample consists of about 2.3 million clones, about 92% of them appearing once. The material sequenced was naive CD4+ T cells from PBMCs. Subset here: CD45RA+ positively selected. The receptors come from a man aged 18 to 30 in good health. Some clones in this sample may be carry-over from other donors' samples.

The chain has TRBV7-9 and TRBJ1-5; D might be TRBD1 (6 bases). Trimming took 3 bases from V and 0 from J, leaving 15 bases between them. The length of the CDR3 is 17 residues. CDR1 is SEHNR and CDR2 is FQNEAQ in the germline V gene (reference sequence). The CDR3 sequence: CASSFGRAGDSNQPQHF. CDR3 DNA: TGTGCCAGCAGCTTTGGTCGGGCAGGGGATAGCAATCAGCCCCAGCATTTT.

The CDR3 coding sequence is TGCGCCAGCAGCGAGCGGGATATCCGACTAAAGTACGAGCAGTACTTC. This codes for CASSERDIRLKYEQYF. V is TRBV10-2 and J is TRBJ2-7, with 7 bases that match TRBD2. This CDR3 has 16 amino acids. Trimming took 6 bases from V and 4 from J; bases not matched to a gene: 15. Germline CDR1 WSHSY, CDR2 SAAADI.

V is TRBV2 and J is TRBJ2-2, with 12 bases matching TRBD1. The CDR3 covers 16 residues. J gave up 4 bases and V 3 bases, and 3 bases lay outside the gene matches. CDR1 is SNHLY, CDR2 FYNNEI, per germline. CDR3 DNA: TGTGCCAGCAGTGAGGGGACAGGGGGCACCACCGGGGAGCTGTTTTTT. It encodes CASSEGTGGTTGELFF.

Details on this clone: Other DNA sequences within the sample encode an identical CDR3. This CDR3 is CAWSQGIGNTIYF. The DNA for the CDR3 is TGTGCCTGGAGCCAGGGAATCGGAAACACCATATATTTT. The chain employs TRBV30 and TRBJ1-3; D perhaps matches TRBD1 (5 bases). Trimming pared 3 bases from V and 4 bases from J, leaving 10 bases between. This CDR3 has 13 residues. The V gene's germline CDR1 is GTSNPN and CDR2 SVGIG (reference sequence).

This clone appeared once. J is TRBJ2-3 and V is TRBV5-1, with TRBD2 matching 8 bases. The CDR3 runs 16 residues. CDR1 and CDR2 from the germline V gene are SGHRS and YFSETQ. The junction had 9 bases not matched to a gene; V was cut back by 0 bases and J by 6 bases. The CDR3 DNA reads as TGCGCCAGCAGCTTGGAGCCAGCGGGAGTAGCTGATACGCAGTATTTT. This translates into CASSLEPAGVADTQYF.

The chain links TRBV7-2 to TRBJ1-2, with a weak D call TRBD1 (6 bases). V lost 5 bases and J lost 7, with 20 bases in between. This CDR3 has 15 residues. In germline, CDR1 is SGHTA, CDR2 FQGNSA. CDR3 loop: CASSPSEGGLGGYTF. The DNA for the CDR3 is TGTGCCAGCAGCCCATCCGAGGGGGGTTTGGGTGGCTACACCTTC.

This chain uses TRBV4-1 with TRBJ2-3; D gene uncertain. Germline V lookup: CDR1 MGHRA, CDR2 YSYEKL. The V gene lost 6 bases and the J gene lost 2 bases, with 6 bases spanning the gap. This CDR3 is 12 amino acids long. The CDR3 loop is CASRSNTDTQYF. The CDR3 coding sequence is TGCGCCAGCAGGAGCAACACAGATACGCAGTATTTT.

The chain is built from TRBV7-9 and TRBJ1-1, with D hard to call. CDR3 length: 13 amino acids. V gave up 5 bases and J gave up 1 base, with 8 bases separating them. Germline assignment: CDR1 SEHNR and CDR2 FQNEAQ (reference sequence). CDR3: CASSQRGNTEAFF. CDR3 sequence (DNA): TGTGCCAGCAGCCAACGTGGGAACACTGAAGCTTTCTTT.

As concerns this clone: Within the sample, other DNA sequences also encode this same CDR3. CDR3 sequence reads: CASSLGNTDTQYF. The CDR3 DNA sequence: TGCGCCAGCAGCTTGGGTAATACAGATACGCAGTATTTT. The V and J genes are TRBV5-1 and TRBJ2-3; D remains ambiguous. The CDR3 is 13 residues long. V was pared by 0 bases and J by 3 bases, with 5 bases between. CDR1 and CDR2 (germline): SGHRS, YFSETQ.

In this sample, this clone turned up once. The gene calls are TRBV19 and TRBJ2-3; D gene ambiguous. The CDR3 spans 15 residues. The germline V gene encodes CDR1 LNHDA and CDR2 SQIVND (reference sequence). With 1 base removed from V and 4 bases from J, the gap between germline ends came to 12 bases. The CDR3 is CASSIVRSHPDTQYF. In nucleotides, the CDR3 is TGTGCCAGTAGTATAGTCCGGAGCCATCCAGATACGCAGTATTTT.

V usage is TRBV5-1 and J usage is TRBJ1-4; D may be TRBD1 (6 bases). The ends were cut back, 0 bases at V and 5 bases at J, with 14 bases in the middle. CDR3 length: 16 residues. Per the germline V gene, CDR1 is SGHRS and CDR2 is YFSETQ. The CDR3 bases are TGCGCCAGCAGCTTGGCGCCGGCAGGGGTCAATGAAAAACTGTTTTTT. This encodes CASSLAPAGVNEKLFF.

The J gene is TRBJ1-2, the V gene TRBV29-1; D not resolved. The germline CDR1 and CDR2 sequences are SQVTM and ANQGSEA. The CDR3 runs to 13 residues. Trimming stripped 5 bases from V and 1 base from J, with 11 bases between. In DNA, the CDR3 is TGCAGCGTTTGGGTAGCTCGTAACTATGGCTACACCTTC. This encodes CSVWVARNYGYTF.

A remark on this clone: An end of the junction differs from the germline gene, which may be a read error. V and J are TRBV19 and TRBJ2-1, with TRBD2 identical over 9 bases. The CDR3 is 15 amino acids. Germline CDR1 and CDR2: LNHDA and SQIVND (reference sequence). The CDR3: CASSSGRAGYDEQFF. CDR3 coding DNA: TGTGCCAGTAGTAGCGGGAGGGCCGGCTACGATGAGCAGTTCTTC.

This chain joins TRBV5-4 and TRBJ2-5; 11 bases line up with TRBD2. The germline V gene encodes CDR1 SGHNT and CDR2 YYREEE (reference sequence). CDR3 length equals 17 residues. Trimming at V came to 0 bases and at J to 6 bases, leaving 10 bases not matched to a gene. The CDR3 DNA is TGTGCCAGCAGCTTGGGTCTAGCGGGAGGTGGTGCCAAGACCCAGTACTTC. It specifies CASSLGLAGGGAKTQYF.